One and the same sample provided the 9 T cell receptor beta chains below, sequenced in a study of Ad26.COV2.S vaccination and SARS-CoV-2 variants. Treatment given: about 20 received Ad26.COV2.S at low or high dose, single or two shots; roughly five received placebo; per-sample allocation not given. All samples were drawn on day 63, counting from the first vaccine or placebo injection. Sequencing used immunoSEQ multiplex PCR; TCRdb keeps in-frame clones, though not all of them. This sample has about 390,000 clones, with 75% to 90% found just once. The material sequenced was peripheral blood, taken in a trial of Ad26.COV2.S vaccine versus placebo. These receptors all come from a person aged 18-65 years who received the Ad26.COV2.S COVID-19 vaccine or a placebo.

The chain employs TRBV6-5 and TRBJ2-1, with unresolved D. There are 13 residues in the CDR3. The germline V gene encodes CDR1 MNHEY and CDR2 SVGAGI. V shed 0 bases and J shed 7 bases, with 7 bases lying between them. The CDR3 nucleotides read TGTGCCAGCAGTTACTCGTGGGGAAATGAGCAGTTCTTC. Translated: CASSYSWGNEQFF.

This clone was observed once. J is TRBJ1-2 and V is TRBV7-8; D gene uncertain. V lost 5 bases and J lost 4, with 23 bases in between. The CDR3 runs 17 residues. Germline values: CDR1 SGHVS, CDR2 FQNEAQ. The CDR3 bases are TGTGCCAGCAGCCCCCCCAACCTCCTCTCGGTACCCTATGGCTACACCTTC. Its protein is CASSPPNLLSVPYGYTF.

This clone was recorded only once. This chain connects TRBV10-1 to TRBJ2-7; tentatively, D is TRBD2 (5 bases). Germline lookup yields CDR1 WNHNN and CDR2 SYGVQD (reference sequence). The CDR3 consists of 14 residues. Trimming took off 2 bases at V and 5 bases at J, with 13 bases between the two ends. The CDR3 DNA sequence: TGCGCCAGCAGTGAGGCTAGCTTTGAGCACGAGCAGTACTTC. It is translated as CASSEASFEHEQYF.

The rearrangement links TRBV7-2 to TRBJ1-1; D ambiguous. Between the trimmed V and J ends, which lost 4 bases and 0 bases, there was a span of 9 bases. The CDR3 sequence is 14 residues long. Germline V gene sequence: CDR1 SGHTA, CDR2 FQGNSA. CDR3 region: CASSYSPMNTEAFF. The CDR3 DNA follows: TGTGCCAGCAGCTACAGCCCCATGAACACTGAAGCTTTCTTT.

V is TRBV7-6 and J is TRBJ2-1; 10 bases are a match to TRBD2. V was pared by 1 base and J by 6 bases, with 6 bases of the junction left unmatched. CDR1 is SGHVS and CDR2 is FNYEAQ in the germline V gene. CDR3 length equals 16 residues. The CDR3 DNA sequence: TGTGCCAGCAGCTTAGAAAGCGGGGGGGCTAGCAATGAGCAGTTCTTC. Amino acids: CASSLESGGASNEQFF.

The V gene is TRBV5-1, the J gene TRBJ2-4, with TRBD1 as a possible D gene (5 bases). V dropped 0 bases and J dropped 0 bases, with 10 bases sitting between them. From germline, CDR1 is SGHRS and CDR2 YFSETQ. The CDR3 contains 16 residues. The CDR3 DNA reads TGCGCCAGCAGCTTGGGACAGTCCCTAGCCAAAAACATTCAGTACTTC. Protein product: CASSLGQSLAKNIQYF.

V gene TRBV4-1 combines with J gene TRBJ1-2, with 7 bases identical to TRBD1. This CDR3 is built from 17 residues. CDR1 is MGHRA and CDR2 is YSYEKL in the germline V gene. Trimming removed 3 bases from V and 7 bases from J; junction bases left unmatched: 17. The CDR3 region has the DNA TGCGCCAGCAGCCAGATACTCCGGACAGGCAAGGGCGGTGGCTACACCTTC. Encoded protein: CASSQILRTGKGGGYTF.

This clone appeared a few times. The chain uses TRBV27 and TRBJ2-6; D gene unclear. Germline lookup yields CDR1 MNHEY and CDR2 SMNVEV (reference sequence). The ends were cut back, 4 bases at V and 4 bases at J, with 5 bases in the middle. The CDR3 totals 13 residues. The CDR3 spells CASSSAGANVLTF. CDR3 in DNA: TGTGCCAGCAGTTCGGCCGGGGCCAACGTCCTGACTTTC.

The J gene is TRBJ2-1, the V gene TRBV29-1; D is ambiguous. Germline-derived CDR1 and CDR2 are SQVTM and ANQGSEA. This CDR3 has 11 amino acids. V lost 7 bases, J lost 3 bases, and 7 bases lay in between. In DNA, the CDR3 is TGCAGCGCGGTTAGCTACAATGAGCAGTTCTTC. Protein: CSAVSYNEQFF.